These 17 T cell receptor beta chains share one sample of origin, sequenced in a study of blood T cells in healthy people across ages. Through a sample-barcoded 5' primer and a J-beta primer mix, a second PCR was run for roughly 6 to 11 cycles. TCRdb re-called the 5' RACE reads with MiXCR, one entry per CDR3 protein. Among about 800,000 distinct CDR3 sequences listed, more than 20% were seen once. These data also formed part of another study, on T cells of mothers and their children.

The sequenced material came from blood. The receptors derive from a boy aged 5 to 17 in good health.

This clonotype was counted at least ten times. V usage is TRBV15 and J usage is TRBJ2-1, with TRBD2 matching over 11 bases. The J segment lost 3 bases and the V segment lost 5 bases, leaving 3 bases of the junction unmatched. This CDR3 is 15 amino acids long. Germline V gives CDR1 LNHNV, CDR2 YYDKDF (reference sequence). Here the CDR3 DNA reads TGTGCCACCAGCGGTGGGACTAGCGGCTACAATGAGCAGTTCTTC. Translated: CATSGGTSGYNEQFF.

The chain is built from TRBV25-1 and TRBJ2-3, with D perhaps assigned TRBD1 or TRBD2 (6 bases each). Germline V gene lookup returns CDR1 MGHDK and CDR2 SYGVNS. This CDR3 comprises 17 residues. Trimming took off 3 bases at V and 1 base at J, with 17 bases between the two ends. CDR3 coding DNA: TGTGCCAGCAGTGAGAGGGGGGTTCTGGGACGCACAGATACGCAGTATTTT. Its protein product is CASSERGVLGRTDTQYF.

Only a few counts were recorded for this clonotype. CDR3 coding DNA: TGTGCCAGCAGCATAGGGACAGGGGTCACTGAAGCTTTCTTT. It yields the protein CASSIGTGVTEAFF. The chain couples TRBV7-6 to TRBJ1-1; the match to TRBD1 covers 10 bases. Germline V lookup: CDR1 SGHVS, CDR2 FNYEAQ. J lost 4 bases, V lost 5 bases, and 4 bases had no gene match. This CDR3 has 14 amino acids.

V and J are TRBV4-1 and TRBJ1-2, with D perhaps matching TRBD1 (5 bases). This CDR3 has 15 amino acids. Trimming stripped 0 bases from V and 4 bases from J, with 12 bases between. Germline CDR1 reads MGHRA; CDR2 reads YSYEKL. CDR3 protein: CASSQDFPDSYGYTF. In nucleotides, the CDR3 is TGCGCCAGCAGCCAAGATTTCCCAGACAGCTATGGCTACACCTTC.

The genes are TRBV6-2 or TRBV6-3 and TRBJ2-5; the D gene is possibly TRBD2 (5 bases). CDR1 MNHEY and CDR2 SVGEGT come from the germline V gene. The V gene lost 5 bases and the J gene lost 6 bases, with 16 bases spanning the gap. The CDR3 covers 14 residues. CDR3 residues: CASSRDPLKQTQYF. DNA for the CDR3: TGTGCCAGCAGTCGGGATCCCCTCAAGCAGACCCAGTACTTC.

Comment on this clonotype: A much bigger clone sits one base away, suggesting this may be a read error. This chain links TRBV20-1 with TRBJ2-5, with no clear D. The J call is in doubt because the DNA end fits TRBJ2-7 better. The CDR3 sequence is 15 residues long. The germline CDR1 and CDR2 sequences are DFQATT and SNEGSKA (reference sequence). The CDR3 nucleotides read TGCAGTGCTAGAGATGTTGGCGGCTACTCCTACGAGCAGTACTTC. Residues: CSARDVGGYSYEQYF.

The sample holds a few counts of this clonotype. This chain uses TRBV7-9 with TRBJ1-2; D uncertain. CDR3 length: 12 amino acids. V was pared by 5 bases and J by 7 bases, with 11 bases between. The germline V gene has CDR1 SEHNR and CDR2 FQNEAQ (reference sequence). CDR3 DNA: TGTGCCAGCAGCCCACGGGTCAGTGGCTACACCTTC. Residues: CASSPRVSGYTF.

This clonotype was observed a handful of times. The J gene is TRBJ1-2, the V gene TRBV4-3, with 11 bases lining up with TRBD1. The germline CDR1 and CDR2 sequences are LGHNA and YSLEER. The trim removed 0 bases at V and 8 bases at J, leaving 5 bases unmatched. The CDR3 spans 15 residues. The CDR3 loop is CASSQDWTGGRGYTF. In DNA, the CDR3 is TGCGCCAGCAGCCAAGATTGGACAGGGGGCCGGGGCTACACCTTC.

The sample holds a few counts of this clonotype. A much larger clone lies one base from this, so it may be a read error. The V and J genes are TRBV7-9 and TRBJ2-7; TRBD2 matches 11 bases. Germline CDR1 SEHNR, CDR2 FQNEAQ (reference sequence). The CDR3 consists of 15 residues. The V gene end was trimmed by 3 bases and the J gene end by 3 bases; junction bases not matched to a gene: 4. The CDR3 DNA is TGTGCCAGCAGCTTGGGGACTAGCGGCTACTACGAGCAGTACTTC. Amino acids: CASSLGTSGYYEQYF.

This clonotype was observed a few times. The rearrangement links TRBV20-1 to TRBJ1-1; no firm D call. Trimming took 6 bases from V and 5 from J, leaving 10 bases between them. This CDR3 spans 11 amino acids. Per the germline V gene, CDR1 is DFQATT and CDR2 is SNEGSKA (reference sequence). The CDR3 DNA reads TGCAGTGCCTATCGGCAGACTGAAGCTTTCTTT. Translation: CSAYRQTEAFF.

This clonotype was seen more than once but under ten times. This chain uses TRBV6-5 with TRBJ2-1; D is unclear. The J call may be incorrect, as the DNA end agrees better with TRBJ2-7. The germline V gene has CDR1 MNHEY and CDR2 SVGAGI. The CDR3 extends over 15 amino acids. The CDR3 nucleotides read TGTGCCAGCAGTTACGCTCCACTACCCACCTACGAGCAGTACTTC. This translates into CASSYAPLPTYEQYF.

This clonotype has only a few counts. The CDR3 DNA reads as TGTGCCAGCAGCTTAACCATACCTAGCAATCAGCCCCAGCATTTT. Protein sequence: CASSLTIPSNQPQHF. The chain links TRBV7-8 to TRBJ1-5; D remains ambiguous. CDR3 size: 15 residues. Trimming took 2 bases from V and 0 from J, leaving 8 bases between them. Per the germline V gene, CDR1 is SGHVS and CDR2 is FQNEAQ.

This chain uses TRBV10-3 with TRBJ2-5; no clear D. Trimming left V 0 bases short and J 5 bases short, with 16 bases between. Per the germline V gene, CDR1 is ENHRY and CDR2 is SYGVKD. The CDR3 spans 16 residues. CDR3 nucleotide sequence: TGTGCCATCAGTGAGTCGGGCGGACGCGACTCGGAGACCCAGTACTTC. As protein: CAISESGGRDSETQYF.

The chain employs TRBV3-1 and TRBJ2-2; 12 bases fit TRBD2. The CDR3 length is 15 residues. V trimming: 7 bases; J trimming: 5 bases; junction bases outside the gene matches: 5. Germline CDR1 reads LGHDT; CDR2 reads YNNKEL (reference sequence). The CDR3 spells CASNPGLAGTGELFF. Written as DNA, the CDR3 is TGTGCCAGCAACCCCGGACTAGCGGGAACCGGGGAGCTGTTTTTT.

This clonotype was seen a handful of times. The chain carries TRBV4-3 and TRBJ2-5; possible D gene TRBD1, 5 bases. Gene TRBJ2-1 matches the end of the DNA better, so the J call may be wrong. Germline V gene data show CDR1 as LGHNA and CDR2 as YSLEER. The CDR3 sequence is 16 residues long. CDR3: CASSQSRGPTSNEQFF. CDR3 bases: TGCGCCAGCAGCCAATCTAGGGGTCCCACCTCCAATGAGCAGTTCTTC.

The rearrangement uses TRBV12-3 or TRBV12-4 and TRBJ2-7, with D unclear. This CDR3 has 13 residues. Trimming removed 4 bases from V and 0 bases from J, with 7 bases in between. CDR3 loop: CASSSYNSYEQYF. DNA of the CDR3: TGTGCCAGCAGTTCTTACAACTCCTACGAGCAGTACTTC.

This clonotype has a handful of counts. The CDR3 DNA reads TGTGCCAGCAGCCCCGTTGAGGGACAAGAGACCCAGTACTTC. It translates to CASSPVEGQETQYF. This chain uses TRBV4-2 with TRBJ2-5; TRBD2 might be the D (5 bases). This CDR3 has 14 residues. V lost 4 bases and J lost 2, with 11 bases in between. Germline CDR1 reads LGHNA; CDR2 reads YNFKEQ.